Sequencing of this T cell receptor beta chain was carried out in a study of cytomegalovirus exposure and HLA in healthy donors. The PCR had 60 Vbeta and 13 Jbeta primers. TCRdb's copy holds only in-frame clones and misses some; the assay was immunoSEQ multiplex PCR. The sample yields tens of thousands of clones, of which the top ten take up 15%. The CDR3 loop spans 12 amino acids. V shed 5 bases and J shed 10 bases, with 14 bases lying between them. The germline V gene encodes CDR1 SEHNR and CDR2 FQNEAQ (reference sequence). V usage is TRBV7-9 and J usage is TRBJ1-1; D might be TRBD1 (6 bases). The TCR sequence derives from a middle-aged man in good health and CMV-seropositive. The sequencing input was PBMCs. CDR3 DNA sequence: TGTGCCAGCAGCCGAACAGGGAGACGAGCTTTCTTT. Its translation: CASSRTGRRAFF.